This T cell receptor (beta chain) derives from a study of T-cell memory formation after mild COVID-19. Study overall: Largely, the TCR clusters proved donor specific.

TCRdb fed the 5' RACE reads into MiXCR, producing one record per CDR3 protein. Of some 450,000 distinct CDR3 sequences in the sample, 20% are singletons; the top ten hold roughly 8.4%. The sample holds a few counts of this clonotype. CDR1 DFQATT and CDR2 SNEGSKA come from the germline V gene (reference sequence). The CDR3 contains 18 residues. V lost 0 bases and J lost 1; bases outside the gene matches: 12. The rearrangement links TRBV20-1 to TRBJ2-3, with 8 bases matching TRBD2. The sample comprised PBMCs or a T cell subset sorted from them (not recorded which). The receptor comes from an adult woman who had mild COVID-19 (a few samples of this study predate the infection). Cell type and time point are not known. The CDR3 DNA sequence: TGCAGTGCTAGAGATCCGGTGACTAGCGAAACCGGCACAGATACGCAGTATTTT. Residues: CSARDPVTSETGTDTQYF.